The 10 T cell receptor beta chains below were found in one sample sequenced in a study of blood T cell repertoires in COVID-19. Some clones are missing from TCRdb's copy, which holds only in-frame ones; the method was immunoSEQ multiplex PCR. The sample lists 70,000 to 85,000 clones; about 85% were seen once. Sequencing used peripheral blood. These TCRs come from a human donor in a cohort sampled during active COVID-19.

The gene calls are TRBV12-5 and TRBJ2-2; 7 positions agree with TRBD1. From germline, CDR1 is LGHNT and CDR2 FRNRAP. The length of the CDR3 is 15 residues. The V gene end was trimmed by 7 bases and the J gene end by 5 bases; junction bases not matched to a gene: 10. Here the CDR3 DNA reads TGTGCTAGTGCCTTCGACAGGGAAGGAACCGGGGAGCTGTTTTTT. Amino acid sequence: CASAFDREGTGELFF.

This clone was observed a single time. The chain joins TRBV28 to TRBJ1-4; possibly TRBD1 for D (5 bases). Germline values: CDR1 MDHEN, CDR2 SYDVKM. This CDR3 contains 15 residues. V was pared by 4 bases and J by 1 base, with 10 bases between. The CDR3 bases are TGTGCCAGCAGTTCCCTCGGGGGAACTAATGAAAAACTGTTTTTT. Translating it yields CASSSLGGTNEKLFF. Filled out from reference TRBV28 and TRBJ1-4, the complete variable domain reads DVKVTQSSRYLVKRTGEKVFLECVQDMDHENMFWYRQDPGLGLRLIYFSYDVKMKEKGDIPEGYSVSREKKERFSLILESASTNQTSMYLCASSSLGGTNEKLFFGSGTQLSVL.

This rearrangement joins TRBV6-5 to TRBJ1-1; TRBD1 aligns across 7 bases. Germline loops: CDR1 MNHEY, CDR2 SVGAGI. V dropped 6 bases and J dropped 1; count of bases not matched to a gene: 2. CDR3 length: 13 amino acids. The CDR3 loop reads CASRYRGNTEAFF. The CDR3 DNA reads TGTGCCAGCAGGTACAGGGGGAACACTGAAGCTTTCTTT.

The CDR3 spells CASNPTGTGGLAKNIQYF. CDR3 nucleotides: TGTGCCAGCAACCCCACCGGGACAGGGGGACTAGCCAAAAACATTCAGTACTTC. The V and J genes are TRBV28 and TRBJ2-4, with 11 bases matching TRBD1. Germline V gives CDR1 MDHEN, CDR2 SYDVKM. The CDR3 length is 18 residues. J was trimmed by 0 bases and V by 7 bases; bases with no gene match: 11.

V usage is TRBV3-1 (or the pseudogene TRBV3-2) and J usage is TRBJ2-3, with D possibly TRBD2 on 6 matching bases. Between the trimmed V and J ends, which lost 4 bases and 1 base, there was a span of 12 bases. The CDR3 consists of 15 residues. Per germline, CDR1 LGHDT and CDR2 YNNKEL (reference sequence). The CDR3 protein is CASSLGGQGTDTQYF. The CDR3 DNA follows: TGTGCCAGCAGCCTCGGAGGGCAGGGCACAGATACGCAGTATTTT.

V is TRBV7-3 and J is TRBJ1-2; D not certain. Deletions cut 2 bases from V and 4 bases from J, with 8 bases between. The germline CDR1 and CDR2 sequences are SGHTA and FQGTGA. The CDR3 runs to 13 residues. The CDR3 DNA sequence: TGTGCCAGCAGCTTAGCGACTAGCTATGGCTACACCTTC. This translates into CASSLATSYGYTF. Complete variable domain (other parts from reference TRBV7-3 and TRBJ1-2): GAGVSQTPSNKVTEKGKYVELRCDPISGHTALYWYRQSLGQGPEFLIYFQGTGAADDSGLPNDRFFAVRPEGSVSTLKIQRTERGDSAVYLCASSLATSYGYTFGSGTRLTVV.

The table lists this clone with a few counts. The chain carries TRBV2 and TRBJ2-3; no firm D call. This CDR3 contains 12 residues. Germline CDR1 SNHLY, CDR2 FYNNEI. The V gene lost 4 bases and the J gene lost 6 bases, with 8 bases spanning the gap. CDR3 bases: TGTGCCAGCAGTGCAGCAGCGGATACGCAGTATTTT. Translated: CASSAAADTQYF.

This clone was counted a few times. This chain links TRBV7-8 with TRBJ2-2, with D tentatively TRBD1 (6 bases). The CDR3 runs 14 residues. Germline V CDR1 and CDR2: SGHVS, FQNEAQ. Trimming took 0 bases from V and 5 from J, leaving 7 bases between them. The CDR3 sequence is CASSLARGTGELFF. As DNA, the CDR3 is TGTGCCAGCAGCTTAGCCAGGGGTACCGGGGAGCTGTTTTTT.

CDR3 sequence: CASMTGGRVRTEAFF. The CDR3 nucleotides read TGTGCCAGCATGACAGGGGGCCGGGTACGCACTGAAGCTTTCTTT. The chain uses TRBV19 and TRBJ1-1; 10 bases align to TRBD1. This CDR3 is 15 amino acids long. Germline loops: CDR1 LNHDA, CDR2 SQIVND (reference sequence). V trimming: 9 bases; J trimming: 4 bases; junction bases outside the gene matches: 11.

In DNA, the CDR3 is TGTGCCAGCAGCCAAGGGTGGTTAGCGGCAGATACGCAGTATTTT. Protein sequence: CASSQGWLAADTQYF. The chain uses TRBV3-1 (or the pseudogene TRBV3-2) and TRBJ2-3; perhaps TRBD2 as D (6 bases). V was shortened by 1 base and J by 4 bases, with 12 bases between the two germline ends. The CDR3 extends over 15 amino acids. Germline values: CDR1 LGHDT, CDR2 YNNKEL (reference sequence).